Shown below are 25 T cell receptor beta chains from a single sample sequenced in a study of T cells in Graves' hyperthyroidism and ophthalmopathy. There were TCR beta CDR3 regions amplified from RNA transcripts. A set of HTBI primers served as the primers for a first-round RT-PCR of the TCR CDR3. TCRdb reprocessed the multiplex PCR reads with MiXCR, giving one entry per CDR3 protein. The sample shows hundreds of thousands of distinct CDR3 sequences, around 39% of them seen only once. The sequenced material came from blood. Receptor source: a man aged 18 to 29 with Graves' hyperthyroidism.

The chain uses TRBV29-1 and TRBJ2-5; TRBD1 agrees at 9 bases. The J call may be mistaken, given a closer DNA end match to TRBJ2-7. The CDR3 has 15 residues. CDR1 and CDR2 (germline): SQVTM, ANQGSEA. CDR3 protein: CSVETQGAHLNEQYF. The CDR3 DNA reads as TGCAGCGTCGAAACACAGGGGGCGCATCTCAACGAGCAGTACTTC.

The chain couples TRBV10-3 to TRBJ1-6; D is undetermined. The V end lost 2 bases, the J end lost 9 bases, and 8 bases lay between the germline ends. The CDR3 runs to 13 residues. Germline lookup yields CDR1 ENHRY and CDR2 SYGVKD. CDR3: CAISEPGSSPLHF. CDR3 DNA: TGTGCCATCAGTGAGCCCGGGAGTTCACCCCTCCACTTT.

Only one count was recorded for this clonotype. In DNA, the CDR3 is TGTGCCAGCAGCTTCCGCCTGTGGACCGACGAAAAACTGTTTTTT. This translates into CASSFRLWTDEKLFF. V usage is TRBV7-9 and J usage is TRBJ1-4; unclear D gene. Trimming left V 3 bases short and J 8 bases short, with 16 bases between. Germline V gives CDR1 SEHNR, CDR2 FQNEAQ (reference sequence). The length of the CDR3 is 15 residues.

V and J are TRBV25-1 and TRBJ2-7, with D tentatively TRBD2 (6 bases). There are 14 residues in the CDR3. Germline V lookup: CDR1 MGHDK, CDR2 SYGVNS. Trimming left V 4 bases short and J 3 bases short, with 13 bases between. The DNA of the CDR3 is TGTGCCAGCAGTGCCGATAGCGGCTACTACGAGCAGTACTTC. It codes for CASSADSGYYEQYF.

This chain joins TRBV25-1 and TRBJ1-6; TRBD1 agrees at 9 bases. The trim removed 5 bases at V and 6 bases at J, leaving 5 bases unmatched. CDR3 length: 15 residues. Germline CDR1 and CDR2: MGHDK and SYGVNS. CDR3: CASSRTGAFNSPLHF. CDR3 DNA sequence: TGTGCCAGCAGTCGGACAGGGGCTTTTAATTCACCCCTCCACTTT.

This clonotype appeared a few times. This rearrangement joins TRBV11-3 to TRBJ1-1; D call uncertain. This CDR3 contains 16 residues. Between the trimmed V and J ends, which lost 3 bases and 0 bases, there was a span of 14 bases. CDR1 and CDR2 from the germline V gene are SGHNT and YENEEA. CDR3 nucleotide sequence: TGTGCCAGCAGCTTGGAACCCAGAATCATGAACACTGAAGCTTTCTTT. Encoded protein: CASSLEPRIMNTEAFF.

This clonotype was recorded at least ten times. This CDR3 is CSAKGAETQYF. As DNA, the CDR3 is TGCAGTGCTAAAGGGGCAGAGACCCAGTACTTC. The rearrangement joins TRBV20-1 to TRBJ2-5, with D possibly matching TRBD1 (5 bases). The germline V and J ends were trimmed by 4 bases and 4 bases, with 7 bases remaining between them. The CDR3 loop spans 11 amino acids. CDR1 is DFQATT and CDR2 is SNEGSKA in the germline V gene (reference sequence).

This clonotype was counted between two and nine times. The rearrangement uses TRBV7-9 and TRBJ2-7, with 8 bases matching TRBD1. The V gene end was trimmed by 5 bases and the J gene end by 3 bases; junction bases not matched to a gene: 6. The germline gives CDR1 SEHNR, CDR2 FQNEAQ (reference sequence). This CDR3 contains 14 residues. The chain's CDR3 is CASSPDRDYYEQYF. As DNA, the CDR3 is TGTGCCAGCAGCCCGGACAGGGATTACTACGAGCAGTACTTC.

This clonotype was counted once. The gene calls are TRBV7-8 and TRBJ2-5, with 8 bases lining up with TRBD2. CDR1 is SGHVS, CDR2 FQNEAQ, per germline. J gave up 4 bases and V 6 bases, and 7 bases lay outside the gene matches. This CDR3 is 14 amino acids long. CDR3 sequence: CASSYRGGPETQYF. DNA for the CDR3: TGTGCCAGCAGTTACCGGGGGGGCCCAGAGACCCAGTACTTC.

At least ten counts were recorded for this clonotype. V is TRBV2 and J is TRBJ1-1, with a weak D call TRBD1 (5 bases). From germline, CDR1 is SNHLY and CDR2 FYNNEI. The CDR3 is made up of 15 amino acids. V lost 8 bases to trimming and J lost 6 bases, with 22 bases between them. The CDR3 protein is CASWDGPSGRAEAFF. The CDR3 bases are TGTGCCAGCTGGGACGGCCCATCCGGGAGGGCTGAAGCTTTCTTT. Full variable domain (outside the CDR3, taken from reference TRBV2 and TRBJ1-1): EPEVTQTPSHQVTQMGQEVILRCVPISNHLYFYWYRQILGQKVEFLVSFYNNEISEKSEIFDDQFSVERPDGSNFTLKIRSTKLEDSAMYFCASWDGPSGRAEAFFGQGTRLTVV.

This chain links TRBV19 with TRBJ2-5; D might be TRBD1 or TRBD2, each matching 5 bases. The germline V gene encodes CDR1 LNHDA and CDR2 SQIVND (reference sequence). V gave up 4 bases and J gave up 1 base, with 13 bases separating them. The CDR3 contains 15 residues. The CDR3 nucleotides read TGTGCCAGTAGTAATCGGGGCCCGTCCCAAGAGACCCAGTACTTC. It yields the protein CASSNRGPSQETQYF.

The chain combines TRBV7-2 with TRBJ2-7, with 9 bases fitting TRBD1. Trimming cost V 3 bases and J 6 bases; bases outside gene matches: 9. Germline V CDR1 and CDR2: SGHTA, FQGNSA. The CDR3 sequence is 15 residues long. CDR3 region: CASSFRGQGTVEQYF. In DNA form, the CDR3 reads TGTGCCAGCAGCTTCAGAGGACAGGGGACGGTCGAGCAGTACTTC.

This clonotype appeared a few times. The chain couples TRBV7-2 to TRBJ2-7, with D perhaps matching TRBD1 (5 bases). The germline V gene encodes CDR1 SGHTA and CDR2 FQGNSA. This CDR3 spans 15 amino acids. V lost 5 bases and J lost 3, with 17 bases in between. The CDR3 nucleotides read TGTGCCAGCAGCCCTCATGGACATCCCAACTACGAGCAGTACTTC. Translation: CASSPHGHPNYEQYF.

The chain recombines TRBV20-1 with TRBJ1-6; TRBD1 matches 12 bases. Germline V CDR1 and CDR2: DFQATT, SNEGSKA (reference sequence). CDR3 length: 15 residues. Trimming cost V 1 base and J 13 bases; bases outside gene matches: 8. The CDR3 reads CSARGGTGGGQPLHF. The CDR3, as DNA: TGCAGTGCTAGAGGGGGGACAGGGGGCGGGCAGCCCCTCCACTTT.

This clonotype was observed at least ten times. V and J are TRBV7-6 and TRBJ2-5; D gene unclear. CDR3 size: 16 residues. Trimming shortened V by 1 base and J by 5 bases, and 17 bases separated the two germline ends. CDR1 is SGHVS and CDR2 is FNYEAQ in the germline V gene. The CDR3 nucleotides are TGTGCCAGCAGCTTAGTCGAAGGGCTGGGTTCTGAGACCCAGTACTTC. It specifies CASSLVEGLGSETQYF.

The rearrangement links TRBV29-1 to TRBJ1-2; no firm D call. CDR1 is SQVTM and CDR2 is ANQGSEA in the germline V gene. This CDR3 is built from 13 residues. Trimming took off 4 bases at V and 2 bases at J, with 11 bases between the two ends. The CDR3: CSVVAGINYGYTF. The CDR3, as DNA: TGCAGCGTTGTGGCGGGGATAAACTATGGCTACACCTTC.

V and J are TRBV10-3 and TRBJ2-7; tentative D call: TRBD1 (6 bases). The CDR3 loop spans 16 amino acids. The ends were cut back, 10 bases at V and 3 bases at J, with 25 bases in the middle. CDR1 and CDR2 (germline): ENHRY, SYGVKD. The CDR3 loop reads CASSQGIQGAFYEQYF. For the CDR3, the DNA is TGTGCCAGCAGCCAAGGTATACAGGGAGCCTTCTACGAGCAGTACTTC.

This clonotype was seen at least ten times. The rearrangement joins TRBV7-9 to TRBJ1-2, with a possible D match to TRBD1 (5 bases). In germline, CDR1 is SEHNR, CDR2 FQNEAQ (reference sequence). The CDR3 is 15 residues long. The ends were cut back, 1 base at V and 2 bases at J, with 11 bases in the middle. Here the CDR3 DNA reads TGTGCCAGCAGCTTAGAATCCCAGGGAAACTATGGCTACACCTTC. As protein: CASSLESQGNYGYTF.

This CDR3 is CASSRMTDRWYQPLHF. The DNA for the CDR3 is TGTGCCAGCAGTCGTATGACGGACAGATGGTATCAGCCCCTCCACTTT. V usage is TRBV2 and J usage is TRBJ1-6; a possible D gene is TRBD1 (6 bases). V lost 5 bases and J 13 bases, leaving 24 bases between the germline ends. The CDR3 is 16 amino acids. Germline assignment: CDR1 SNHLY and CDR2 FYNNEI. Combining the CDR3 with reference TRBV2 and TRBJ1-6 gives the whole variable domain EPEVTQTPSHQVTQMGQEVILRCVPISNHLYFYWYRQILGQKVEFLVSFYNNEISEKSEIFDDQFSVERPDGSNFTLKIRSTKLEDSAMYFCASSRMTDRWYQPLHFGNGTRLTVT.

The chain recombines TRBV4-1 with TRBJ2-5; possible D gene TRBD1, 6 bases. There are 15 residues in the CDR3. Germline V gives CDR1 MGHRA, CDR2 YSYEKL. V was shortened by 3 bases and J by 5 bases, with 16 bases between the two germline ends. For the CDR3, the DNA is TGCGCCAGCAGCCAGGTCCAGGGGATTCCGGAGACCCAGTACTTC. Translated, it gives CASSQVQGIPETQYF.

The rearrangement joins TRBV18 to TRBJ2-5; 9 bases agree with TRBD1. This CDR3 spans 17 amino acids. Germline V gene sequence: CDR1 KGHSH, CDR2 LQKENI. The V gene end was trimmed by 3 bases and the J gene end by 3 bases; junction bases not matched to a gene: 11. The CDR3 region has the DNA TGTGCCAGCTCACCTGACACCCTACGACAGGGGGAAGAGACCCAGTACTTC. Translating gives CASSPDTLRQGEETQYF. The complete variable domain, with remaining parts taken from reference TRBV18 and TRBJ2-5, reads NAGVMQNPRHLVRRRGQEARLRCSPMKGHSHVYWYRQLPEEGLKFMVYLQKENIIDESGMPKERFSAEFPKEGPSILRIQQVVRGDSAAYFCASSPDTLRQGEETQYFGPGTRLLVL.

This clonotype has only a few counts. CDR3 amino acids: CATVGQGGEAFF. As DNA, the CDR3 is TGTGCCACCGTGGGACAGGGCGGTGAAGCTTTCTTT. This chain joins TRBV5-4 and TRBJ1-1, with 9 bases matching TRBD1. CDR1 and CDR2 (germline): SGHNT, YYREEE (reference sequence). The CDR3 is 12 residues long. The J segment lost 7 bases and the V segment lost 9 bases, leaving 7 bases of the junction unmatched.

This clonotype has at least ten counts. The chain joins TRBV19 to TRBJ1-6; D perhaps matches TRBD1 (5 bases). Germline V gives CDR1 LNHDA, CDR2 SQIVND (reference sequence). CDR3 length: 14 residues. V gave up 4 bases and J gave up 8 bases, with 12 bases separating them. CDR3 in amino acids: CASSNSWGHSPLHF. The CDR3 DNA reads as TGTGCCAGTAGTAACTCCTGGGGACATTCACCCCTCCACTTT.

V gene TRBV29-1 combines with J gene TRBJ2-3; a weak D match, TRBD1 (5 bases). Per germline, CDR1 SQVTM and CDR2 ANQGSEA. This CDR3 spans 13 amino acids. Trimming pared 3 bases from V and 4 bases from J, leaving 11 bases between. The CDR3 spells CSVDLAGSDTQYF. CDR3 DNA: TGCAGCGTTGATTTAGCAGGGTCAGATACGCAGTATTTT.

The genes are TRBV7-6 and TRBJ2-2; weak D call: TRBD1 (6 bases). V lost 2 bases to trimming and J lost 0 bases, with 10 bases between them. Per germline, CDR1 SGHVS and CDR2 FNYEAQ. The CDR3 runs 16 residues. CDR3: CASSLFTGPNTGELFF. DNA for the CDR3: TGTGCCAGCAGCTTATTTACAGGGCCGAACACCGGGGAGCTGTTTTTT.